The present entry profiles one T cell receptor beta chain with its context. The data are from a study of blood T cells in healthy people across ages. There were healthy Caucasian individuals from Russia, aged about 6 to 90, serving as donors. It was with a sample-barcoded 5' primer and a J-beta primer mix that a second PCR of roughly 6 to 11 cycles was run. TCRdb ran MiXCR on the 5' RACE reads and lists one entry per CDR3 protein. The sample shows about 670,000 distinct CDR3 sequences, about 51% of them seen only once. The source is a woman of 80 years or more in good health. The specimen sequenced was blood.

This CDR3 is CSGRTLEETQYF. DNA of the CDR3: TGCAGCGGCCGGACTCTTGAAGAGACCCAGTACTTC. The J gene is TRBJ2-5, the V gene TRBV29-1, with a possible D match to TRBD2 (5 bases). Germline values: CDR1 SQVTM, CDR2 ANQGSEA. V shed 7 bases and J shed 3 bases, with 12 bases lying between them. The CDR3 spans 12 residues.